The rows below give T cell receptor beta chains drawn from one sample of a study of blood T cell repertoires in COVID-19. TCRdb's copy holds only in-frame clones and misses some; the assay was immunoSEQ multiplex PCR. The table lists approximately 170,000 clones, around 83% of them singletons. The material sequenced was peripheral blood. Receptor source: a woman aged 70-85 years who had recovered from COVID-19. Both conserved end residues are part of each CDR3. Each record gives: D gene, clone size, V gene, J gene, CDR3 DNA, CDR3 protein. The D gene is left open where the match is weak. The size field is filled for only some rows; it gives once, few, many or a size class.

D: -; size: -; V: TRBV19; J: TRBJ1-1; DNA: TGTGCCAGTAGCCGTACGAGGGCCACTGAAGCTTTCTTT; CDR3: CASSRTRATEAFF
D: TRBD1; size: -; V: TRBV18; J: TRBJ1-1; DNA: TGTGCCAGCTCACCACCGAATAGAGCAGGGGGGACTGAAGCTTTCTTT; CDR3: CASSPPNRAGGTEAFF
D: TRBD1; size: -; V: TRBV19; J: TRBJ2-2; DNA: TGTGCCAGTAAAGGGGGCGCAGCCAACACCGGGGAGCTGTTTTTT; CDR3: CASKGGAANTGELFF
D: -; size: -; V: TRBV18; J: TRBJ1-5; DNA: TGTGCCAGCCAAGTGGGGCCCCGGGATCAGCCCCAGCATTTT; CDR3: CASQVGPRDQPQHF
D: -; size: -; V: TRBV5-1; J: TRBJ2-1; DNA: TGCGCCAGCAGCTTGGGTTCAGGGGTGGCCTACAATGAGCAGTTCTTC; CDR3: CASSLGSGVAYNEQFF
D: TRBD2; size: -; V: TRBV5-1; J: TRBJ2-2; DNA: TGCGCCAGCAGCTTGGAAGGAGCGGGAGGGTCGAACACCGGGGAGCTGTTTTTT; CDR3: CASSLEGAGGSNTGELFF
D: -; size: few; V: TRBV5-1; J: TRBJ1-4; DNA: TGCGCCAGCAGCTTGACAGGGTGGGACGAAAAACTGTTTTTT; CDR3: CASSLTGWDEKLFF
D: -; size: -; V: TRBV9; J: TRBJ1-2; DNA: TGTGCCAGCGCTACAGGGACGGACTATGGCTACACCTTC; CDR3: CASATGTDYGYTF
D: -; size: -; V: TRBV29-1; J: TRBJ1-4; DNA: TGCAGCGTTGCGAGCGCAGACGAAAAACTGTTTTTT; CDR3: CSVASADEKLFF
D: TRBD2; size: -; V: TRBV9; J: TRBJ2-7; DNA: TGTGCCAGCAGCGTAGAGGGGACTACCTACGAGCAGTACTTC; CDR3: CASSVEGTTYEQYF
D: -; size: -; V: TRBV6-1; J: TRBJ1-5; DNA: TGTGCCAGCAGTGAATTACACTATCCAGATCAGCCCCAGCATTTT; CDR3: CASSELHYPDQPQHF
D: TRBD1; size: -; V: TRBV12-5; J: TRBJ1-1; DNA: TGTGCTAGTGGTTCACAGGGGCCCAACACTGAAGCTTTCTTT; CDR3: CASGSQGPNTEAFF
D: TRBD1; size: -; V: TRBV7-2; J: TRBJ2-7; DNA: TGTGCCAGCAGCAGCAGACAGGGGAACTACGAGCAGTACTTC; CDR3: CASSSRQGNYEQYF
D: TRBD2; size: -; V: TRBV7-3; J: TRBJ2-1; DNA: TGTGCCAGCAGCTTAACTCAAGCCGGGACTAGCGGGGGGCCCTACAATGAGCAGTTCTTC; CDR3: CASSLTQAGTSGGPYNEQFF
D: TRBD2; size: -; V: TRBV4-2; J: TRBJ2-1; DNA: TGTGCCAGCAGCCAAGATACGGGGGGGGCTCCGTTCTTC; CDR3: CASSQDTGGAPFF
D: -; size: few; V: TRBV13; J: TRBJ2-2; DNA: TGTGCCAGCAGCCCCAGGGCCGGGGAGCTGTTTTTT; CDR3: CASSPRAGELFF
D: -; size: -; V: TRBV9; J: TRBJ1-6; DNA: TGTGCCAGCAGCGTACAGGGTCTCAATTCACCCCTCCACTTT; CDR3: CASSVQGLNSPLHF
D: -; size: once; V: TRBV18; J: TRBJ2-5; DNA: TGTGCCAGCTCACCACGGGTAGGGGGAGAGACCCAGTACTTC; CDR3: CASSPRVGGETQYF
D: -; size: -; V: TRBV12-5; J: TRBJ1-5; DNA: TGTGCTAGTTCACGGGGCAATCAGCCCCAGCATTTT; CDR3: CASSRGNQPQHF
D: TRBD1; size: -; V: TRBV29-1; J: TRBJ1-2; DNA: TGCAGCGTTGGGTTTGGAGGGACAGGGGTTGGCTACACCTTC; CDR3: CSVGFGGTGVGYTF
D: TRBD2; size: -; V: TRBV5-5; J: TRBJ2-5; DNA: TGTGCCAGCAGCTTAGTGGGGGCGGGAGGAGAGACCCAGTACTTC; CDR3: CASSLVGAGGETQYF
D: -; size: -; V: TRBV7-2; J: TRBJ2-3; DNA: TGTGCCAGCAGCTTAGCGCCGGCGGGAACACTAGATACGCAGTATTTT; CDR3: CASSLAPAGTLDTQYF
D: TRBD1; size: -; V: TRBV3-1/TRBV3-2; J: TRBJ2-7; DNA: TGTGCCAGCAGCCGCCGGGACAGGGCGCACGAGCAGTACTTC; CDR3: CASSRRDRAHEQYF
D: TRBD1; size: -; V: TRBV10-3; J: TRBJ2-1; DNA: TGTGCCATCAATCCCGGGACAGGGGGGTCGGATGAGCAGTTCTTC; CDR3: CAINPGTGGSDEQFF
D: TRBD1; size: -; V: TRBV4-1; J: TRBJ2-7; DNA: TGCGCCAGCAGCCGAACCCGACAGGGGATTACCGAGCAGTACTTC; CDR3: CASSRTRQGITEQYF
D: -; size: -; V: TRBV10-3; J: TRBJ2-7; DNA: TGTGCCATCAGTGGGGAGGGGGGGTACTACGAGCAGTACTTC; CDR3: CAISGEGGYYEQYF
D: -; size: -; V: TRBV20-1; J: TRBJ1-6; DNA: TGCAGTGCTAGTGGGGCTCTTAATTCACCCCTCCACTTT; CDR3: CSASGALNSPLHF
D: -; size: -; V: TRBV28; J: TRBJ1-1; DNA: TGTGCCAGCAGCCTGACATACACTGAAGCTTTCTTT; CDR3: CASSLTYTEAFF
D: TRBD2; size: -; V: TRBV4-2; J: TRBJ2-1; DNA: TGTGCCAGCAGCCCCGGGGGGGGAGCGCTTGAGCAGTTCTTC; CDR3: CASSPGGGALEQFF
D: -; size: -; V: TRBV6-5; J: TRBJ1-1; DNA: TGTGCCAGCAGTTACGCGGGCCACACTGAAGCTTTCTTT; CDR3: CASSYAGHTEAFF
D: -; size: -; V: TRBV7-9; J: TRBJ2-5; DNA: TGTGCCAGCAGCTCCGGCACGGGGGGCCGGGAGACCCAGTACTTC; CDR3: CASSSGTGGRETQYF
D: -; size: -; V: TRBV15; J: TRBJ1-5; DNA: TGTGCCACCAGCAGAGAGGGGGGGCAGCCCAATCAGCCCCAGCATTTT; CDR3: CATSREGGQPNQPQHF
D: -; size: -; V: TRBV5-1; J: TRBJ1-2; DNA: TGCGCCAGCAGCTTGCAGGGGCACTATGGCTACACCTTC; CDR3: CASSLQGHYGYTF
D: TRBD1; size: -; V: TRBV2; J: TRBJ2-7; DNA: TGTGCCAGCAGATTACCGGGACAGGGCTACGAGCAGTACTTC; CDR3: CASRLPGQGYEQYF
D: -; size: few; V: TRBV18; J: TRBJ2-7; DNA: TGTGCCAGCTCACCACCGTCCCGGTCGGGCGAGCAGTACTTC; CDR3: CASSPPSRSGEQYF
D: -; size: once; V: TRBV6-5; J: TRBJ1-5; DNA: TGTGCCAGCAGTTACTCGAGGCCCCCGGGGGGGCAGCCCCAGCATTTT; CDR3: CASSYSRPPGGQPQHF